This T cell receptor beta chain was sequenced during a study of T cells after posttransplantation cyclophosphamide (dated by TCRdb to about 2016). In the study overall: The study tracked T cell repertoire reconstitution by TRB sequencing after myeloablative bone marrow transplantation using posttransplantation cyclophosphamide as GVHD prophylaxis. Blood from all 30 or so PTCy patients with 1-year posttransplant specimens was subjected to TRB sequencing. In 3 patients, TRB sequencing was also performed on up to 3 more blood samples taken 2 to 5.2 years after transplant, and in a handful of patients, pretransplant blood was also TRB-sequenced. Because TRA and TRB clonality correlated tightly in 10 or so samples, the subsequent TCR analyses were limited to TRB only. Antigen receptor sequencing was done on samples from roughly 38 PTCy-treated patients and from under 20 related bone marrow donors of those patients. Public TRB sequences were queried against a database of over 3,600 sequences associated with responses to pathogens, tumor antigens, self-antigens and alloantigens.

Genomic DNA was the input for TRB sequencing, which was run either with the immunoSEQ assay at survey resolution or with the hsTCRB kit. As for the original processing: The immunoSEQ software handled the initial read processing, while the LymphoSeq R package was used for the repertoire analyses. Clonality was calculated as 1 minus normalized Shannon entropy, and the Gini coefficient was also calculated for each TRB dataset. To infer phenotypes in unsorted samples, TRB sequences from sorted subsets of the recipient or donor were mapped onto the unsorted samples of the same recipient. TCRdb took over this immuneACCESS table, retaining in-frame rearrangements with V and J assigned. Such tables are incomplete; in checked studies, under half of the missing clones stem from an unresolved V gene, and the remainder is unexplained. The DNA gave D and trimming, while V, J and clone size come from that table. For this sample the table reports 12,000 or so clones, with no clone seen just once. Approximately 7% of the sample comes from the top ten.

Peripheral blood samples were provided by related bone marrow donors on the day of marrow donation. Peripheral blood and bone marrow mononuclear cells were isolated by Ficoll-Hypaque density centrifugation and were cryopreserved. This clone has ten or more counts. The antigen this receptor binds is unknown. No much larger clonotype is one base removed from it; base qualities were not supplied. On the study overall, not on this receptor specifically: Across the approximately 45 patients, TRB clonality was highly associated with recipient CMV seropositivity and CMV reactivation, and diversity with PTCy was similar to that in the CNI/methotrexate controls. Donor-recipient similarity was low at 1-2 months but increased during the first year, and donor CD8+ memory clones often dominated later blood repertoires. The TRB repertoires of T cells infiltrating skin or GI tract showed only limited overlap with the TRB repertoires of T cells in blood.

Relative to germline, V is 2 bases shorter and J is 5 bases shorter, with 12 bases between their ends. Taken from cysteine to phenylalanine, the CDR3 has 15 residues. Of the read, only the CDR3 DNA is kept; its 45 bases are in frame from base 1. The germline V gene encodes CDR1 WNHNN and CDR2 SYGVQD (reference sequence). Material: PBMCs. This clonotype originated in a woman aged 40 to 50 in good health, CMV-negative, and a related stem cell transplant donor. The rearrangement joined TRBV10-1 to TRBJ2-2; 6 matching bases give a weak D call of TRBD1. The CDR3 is CASSEPSQGTGELFF. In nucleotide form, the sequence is TGCGCCAGCAGTGAGCCCTCTCAGGGGACCGGGGAGCTGTTTTTT.